The 18 T cell receptor beta chains below come from one sample, sequenced in a study of Ad26.COV2.S vaccination and SARS-CoV-2 variants (dated by TCRdb to the early 2020s). The treatment or condition label here, explained by the study, means: around 19 received Ad26.COV2.S at low or high dose, single or two shots; roughly five received placebo; per-sample allocation not given. For vaccine and placebo recipients, the sequenced repertoires came from samples collected on day 63 after the first injection. Libraries were built with the immunoSEQ multiplex PCR assay. TCRdb obtained this table from immuneACCESS and retained in-frame rearrangements with V and J assigned. These tables miss some clones; where compared with another copy, unresolved V genes account for less than half of the shortfall, and the remainder is unexplained. This sample has 430,000 or so clones in its table, and 90% of those were observed once. More than 10% of the sample belongs to the ten largest clones.

The sample consisted of peripheral blood, taken in a trial of Ad26.COV2.S vaccine versus placebo. Every receptor here comes from a person between 18 and 60 years old who received the Ad26.COV2.S COVID-19 vaccine or a placebo.

V and J are TRBV9 and TRBJ2-2, with 8 bases that match TRBD2. CDR3 length: 19 residues. CDR1 is SGDLS and CDR2 is YYNGEE in the germline V gene. After removal of 0 bases from V and 4 bases from J, the junction contained 14 bases not matched to a gene. CDR3 sequence reads: CASSVERGGASGFTGELFF. As DNA, the CDR3 is TGTGCCAGCAGCGTAGAGCGTGGCGGGGCTAGCGGGTTCACCGGGGAGCTGTTTTTT.

This chain links TRBV3-1 (or the pseudogene TRBV3-2) with TRBJ1-2, with TRBD1 matching over 9 bases. Unmatched junction bases numbered 7, after V lost 4 bases and J lost 4 bases. Germline V gives CDR1 LGHDT, CDR2 YNNKEL (reference sequence). This CDR3 has 15 residues. This CDR3 is CASSLRDRDSYGYTF. CDR3 DNA sequence: TGTGCCAGCAGCCTCCGGGACAGGGACTCCTATGGCTACACCTTC.

This sequence joins TRBV19 and TRBJ1-5; unclear D gene. CDR3 length: 12 residues. Germline V gene data show CDR1 as LNHDA and CDR2 as SQIVND (reference sequence). Trimming cost V 9 bases and J 0 bases, with 6 bases left between them. The CDR3 bases are TGTGCCAGCAGACATAGCAATCAGCCCCAGCATTTT. It codes for CASRHSNQPQHF.

The chain links TRBV9 to TRBJ2-1; D is unresolved. Trimming shortened V by 3 bases and J by 6 bases, and 16 bases separated the two germline ends. CDR3 length: 15 residues. Germline V CDR1 and CDR2: SGDLS, YYNGEE. The CDR3 sequence: CASSGSDPPINEQFF. Here the CDR3 DNA reads TGTGCCAGCAGCGGATCGGATCCCCCCATCAATGAGCAGTTCTTC.

The DNA of the CDR3 is TGTGCCAGCAACCGAAACCGGGACAAGGTATCGTCGGAGCAGTACTTC. Residues: CASNRNRDKVSSEQYF. The V and J genes are TRBV2 and TRBJ2-7; the D gene is possibly TRBD1 (6 bases). V was cut by 7 bases and J by 7 bases, with 26 bases left in between. The length of the CDR3 is 16 residues. Per germline, CDR1 SNHLY and CDR2 FYNNEI.

This clone has just one count. The chain joins TRBV18 to TRBJ1-2; D gene unclear. The CDR3 runs to 13 residues. V gave up 1 base and J gave up 8 bases, with 11 bases separating them. Germline CDR1 reads KGHSH; CDR2 reads LQKENI. The CDR3 loop reads CASSPLEHKGYTF. CDR3 DNA sequence: TGTGCCAGCTCACCACTTGAACACAAGGGCTACACCTTC.

J is TRBJ2-5 and V is TRBV5-8; D unclear. CDR3 length equals 14 residues. V shed 3 bases and J shed 5 bases, with 14 bases lying between them. In germline, CDR1 is SGHTS, CDR2 YDEGEE. CDR3 loop: CASSSREWSETQYF. CDR3 nucleotide sequence: TGTGCCAGCAGCTCAAGAGAATGGAGCGAGACCCAGTACTTC.

V gene TRBV18 combines with J gene TRBJ1-1, with D maybe TRBD1 (5 bases). The CDR3 consists of 15 residues. V lost 0 bases to trimming and J lost 5 bases, with 13 bases between them. Germline V gives CDR1 KGHSH, CDR2 LQKENI. This chain's CDR3 is CASSPPPQGRTEAFF. The CDR3 DNA is TGTGCCAGCTCACCACCCCCCCAGGGCAGGACTGAAGCTTTCTTT.

The chain recombines TRBV7-9 with TRBJ1-1; D may be TRBD1 (5 bases). This CDR3 region has 15 residues. In germline, CDR1 is SEHNR, CDR2 FQNEAQ (reference sequence). Trimming removed 5 bases from V and 2 bases from J, with 15 bases in between. The CDR3 protein is CASSRGGTLNTEAFF. In DNA form, the CDR3 reads TGTGCCAGCAGCCGGGGCGGGACCCTAAACACTGAAGCTTTCTTT.

Note on this clone: Other DNA sequences in the same sample also yield this CDR3. The rearrangement uses TRBV4-3 and TRBJ2-7; D unresolved. Between the trimmed V and J ends, which lost 0 bases and 3 bases, there was a span of 6 bases. This CDR3 spans 13 amino acids. In germline, CDR1 is LGHNA, CDR2 YSLEER. DNA of the CDR3: TGCGCCAGCAGCCAAGACCTAGGCTACGAGCAGTACTTC. Translated: CASSQDLGYEQYF.

The genes are TRBV23-1 and TRBJ1-1, with D maybe TRBD1 (6 bases). TRBV23-1 is filed as an ORF, its function uncertain. V was shortened by 2 bases and J by 0 bases, with 13 bases between the two germline ends. There are 16 residues in the CDR3. DNA for the CDR3: TGCGCCAGCAGTCAAATCCCAGGGGCGATGAACACTGAAGCTTTCTTT. Residues: CASSQIPGAMNTEAFF.

This clone was observed a single time. The chain carries TRBV4-3 and TRBJ1-2; 10 bases are a match to TRBD1. The CDR3 loop spans 19 amino acids. The germline CDR1 and CDR2 sequences are LGHNA and YSLEER. V was clipped by 0 bases and J by 4 bases; unmatched bases: 14. CDR3 sequence: CASSQDTAGQGIWGYGYTF. CDR3 bases: TGCGCCAGCAGCCAAGATACGGCGGGACAGGGGATTTGGGGCTATGGCTACACCTTC.

About this clone: This sample also contains other DNA sequences that code for the same CDR3. V is TRBV19 and J is TRBJ1-5; D is uncertain. Germline V gene lookup returns CDR1 LNHDA and CDR2 SQIVND (reference sequence). The CDR3 runs to 12 residues. V was shortened by 6 bases and J by 0 bases, with 3 bases between the two germline ends. This CDR3 is CASRDSNQPQHF. The CDR3 nucleotides read TGTGCCAGTAGGGATAGCAATCAGCCCCAGCATTTT.

The rearrangement joins TRBV3-1 (or the pseudogene TRBV3-2) to TRBJ1-6, with 7 bases matching TRBD1. The CDR3 covers 15 residues. The germline CDR1 and CDR2 sequences are LGHDT and YNNKEL (reference sequence). V was pared by 4 bases and J by 11 bases, with 11 bases of the junction left unmatched. The CDR3 loop is CASSPPGQNTPPLHF. The CDR3 DNA reads as TGTGCCAGCAGCCCACCGGGACAGAATACTCCACCCCTCCACTTT.

As regards this clone: A read error may produce the germline difference seen at one junction end. This chain uses TRBV6-2 or TRBV6-3 with TRBJ2-7, with 8 bases fitting TRBD1. The CDR3 loop spans 14 amino acids. CDR1 is MNHEY and CDR2 is SVGEGT in the germline V gene. The CDR3 sequence is CASSNSDRGYEQYF. The CDR3 DNA follows: TGTGCCAGCAGTAACTCCGACAGGGGCTACGAGCAGTACTTC.

The chain joins TRBV30 to TRBJ1-2; weak D call: TRBD1 (5 bases). Germline-derived CDR1 and CDR2 are GTSNPN and SVGIG (reference sequence). The CDR3 contains 13 residues. V shed 3 bases and J shed 6 bases, with 14 bases lying between them. CDR3 protein: CAWSATGGDGYTF. The CDR3 DNA sequence: TGTGCCTGGAGCGCGACCGGGGGGGATGGCTACACCTTC.

The chain joins TRBV6-5 to TRBJ1-4; no reliable D call. V was cut by 8 bases and J by 7 bases, with 14 bases left in between. The germline gives CDR1 MNHEY, CDR2 SVGAGI. The CDR3 has 13 amino acids. DNA of the CDR3: TGTGCCAGCGGTCAGAGTAGAGGTGAAAAACTGTTTTTT. Translated, it gives CASGQSRGEKLFF.

The CDR3 loop is CASRFDYGYTF. The CDR3 region has the DNA TGTGCCAGCAGATTCGACTATGGCTACACCTTC. This chain joins TRBV6-6 and TRBJ1-2; no clear D gene. Germline values: CDR1 MNHNY, CDR2 SVGAGI (reference sequence). This CDR3 is built from 11 residues. The V and J ends lost 6 bases and 3 bases respectively, with 5 bases between them.